This T cell receptor beta chain originates from a study of cytomegalovirus exposure and HLA in healthy donors. V dropped 6 bases and J dropped 0 bases, with 21 bases sitting between them. CDR3 length equals 18 residues. Germline loops: CDR1 SGHRS, CDR2 YFSETQ. Unrecorded immune exposures were likely, despite nominal health at sampling. PCR involved 60 Vbeta and 13 Jbeta primers. Profiling relied on immunoSEQ multiplex PCR, and the TCRdb table lists in-frame clones only, not all of them. This table holds under 200,000 clones, roughly 73% found once. The clonotype was recovered from a woman in her 30s in good health and CMV-seronegative. The chain links TRBV5-1 to TRBJ2-2; D may be TRBD1 (5 bases). Sequenced: PBMCs. This CDR3 reads CASTGVQGLTSNTGELFF. CDR3 coding DNA: TGCGCCAGCACTGGAGTCCAGGGCCTAACCTCGAACACCGGGGAGCTGTTTTTT. The entire variable domain, with the rest obtained from reference TRBV5-1 and TRBJ2-2, is as follows: KAGVTQTPRYLIKTRGQQVTLSCSPISGHRSVSWYQQTPGQGLQFLFEYFSETQRNKGNFPGRFSGRQFSNSRSEMNVSTLELGDSALYLCASTGVQGLTSNTGELFFGEGSRLTVL.